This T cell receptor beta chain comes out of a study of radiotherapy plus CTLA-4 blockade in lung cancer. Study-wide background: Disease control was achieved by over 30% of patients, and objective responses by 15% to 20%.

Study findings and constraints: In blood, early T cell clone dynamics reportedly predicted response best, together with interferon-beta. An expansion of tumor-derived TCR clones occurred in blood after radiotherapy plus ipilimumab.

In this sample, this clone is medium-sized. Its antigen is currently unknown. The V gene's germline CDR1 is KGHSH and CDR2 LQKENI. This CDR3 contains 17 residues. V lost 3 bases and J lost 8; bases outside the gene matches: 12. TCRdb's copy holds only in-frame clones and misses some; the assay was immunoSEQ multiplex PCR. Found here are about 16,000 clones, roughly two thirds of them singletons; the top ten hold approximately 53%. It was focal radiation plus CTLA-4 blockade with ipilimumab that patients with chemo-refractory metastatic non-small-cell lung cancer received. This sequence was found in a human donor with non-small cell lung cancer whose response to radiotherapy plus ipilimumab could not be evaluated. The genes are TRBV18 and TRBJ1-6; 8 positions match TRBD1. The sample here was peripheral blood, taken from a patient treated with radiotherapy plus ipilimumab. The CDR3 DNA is TGTGCCAGCTCACCGAACCGGTCGGGACAGGAAGATTCACCCCTCCACTTT. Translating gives CASSPNRSGQEDSPLHF.